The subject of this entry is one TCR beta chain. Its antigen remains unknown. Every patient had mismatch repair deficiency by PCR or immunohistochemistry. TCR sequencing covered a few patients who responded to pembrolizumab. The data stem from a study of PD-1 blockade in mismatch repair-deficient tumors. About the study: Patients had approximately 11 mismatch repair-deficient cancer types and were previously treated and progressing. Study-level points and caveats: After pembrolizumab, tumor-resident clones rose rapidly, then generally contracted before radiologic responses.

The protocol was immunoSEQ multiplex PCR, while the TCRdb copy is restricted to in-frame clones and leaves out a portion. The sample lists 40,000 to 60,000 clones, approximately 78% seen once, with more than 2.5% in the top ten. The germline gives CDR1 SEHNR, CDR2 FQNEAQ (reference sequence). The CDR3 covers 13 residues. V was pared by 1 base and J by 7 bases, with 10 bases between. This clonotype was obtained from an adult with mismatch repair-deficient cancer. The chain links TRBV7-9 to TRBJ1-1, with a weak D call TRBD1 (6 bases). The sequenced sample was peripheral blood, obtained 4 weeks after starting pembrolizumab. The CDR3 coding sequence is TGTGCCAGCAGCTTAGGTGGACAGAATGAAGCTTTCTTT. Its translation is CASSLGGQNEAFF.